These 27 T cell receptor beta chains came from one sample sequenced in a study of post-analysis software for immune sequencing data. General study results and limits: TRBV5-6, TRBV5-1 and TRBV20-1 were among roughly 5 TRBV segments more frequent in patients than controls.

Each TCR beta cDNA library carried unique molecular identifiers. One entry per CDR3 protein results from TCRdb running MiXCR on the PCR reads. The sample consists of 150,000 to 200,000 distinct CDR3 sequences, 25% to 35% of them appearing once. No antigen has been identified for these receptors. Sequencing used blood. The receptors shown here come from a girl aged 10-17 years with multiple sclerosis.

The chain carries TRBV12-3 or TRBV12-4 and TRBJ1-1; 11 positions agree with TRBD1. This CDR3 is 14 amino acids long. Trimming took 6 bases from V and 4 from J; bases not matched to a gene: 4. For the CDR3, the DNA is TGTGCCAGCAGCGCCGGGACAGGGGGCACTGAAGCTTTCTTT. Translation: CASSAGTGGTEAFF.

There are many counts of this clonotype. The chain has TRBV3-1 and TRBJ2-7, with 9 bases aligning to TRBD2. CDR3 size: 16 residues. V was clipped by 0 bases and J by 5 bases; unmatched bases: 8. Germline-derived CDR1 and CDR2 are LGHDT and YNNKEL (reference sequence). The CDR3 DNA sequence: TGTGCCAGCAGCCAAGATCCGCGGGAGGGGTCCCACGAGCAGTACTTC. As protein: CASSQDPREGSHEQYF.

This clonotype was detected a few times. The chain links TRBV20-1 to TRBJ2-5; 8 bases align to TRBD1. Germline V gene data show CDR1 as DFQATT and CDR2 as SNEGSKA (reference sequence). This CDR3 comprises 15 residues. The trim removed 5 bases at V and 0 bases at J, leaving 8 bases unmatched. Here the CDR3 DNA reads TGCAGTGCTCCGGACAGGGAGATGTACCAAGAGACCCAGTACTTC. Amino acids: CSAPDREMYQETQYF.

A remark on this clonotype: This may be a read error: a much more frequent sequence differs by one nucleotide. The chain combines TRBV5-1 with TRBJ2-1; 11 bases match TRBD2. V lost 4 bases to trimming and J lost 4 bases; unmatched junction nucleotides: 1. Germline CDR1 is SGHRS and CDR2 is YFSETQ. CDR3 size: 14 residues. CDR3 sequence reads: CASSIAGGYNEQFF. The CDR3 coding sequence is TGCGCCAGCAGCATAGCGGGAGGGTACAATGAGCAGTTCTTC.

DNA of the CDR3: TGCGCCAGCAGCTCATCCGGGACAGGCGGCGCTGAAGCTTTCTTT. Its translation: CASSSSGTGGAEAFF. The rearrangement joins TRBV5-1 to TRBJ1-1; TRBD1 aligns across 8 bases. The CDR3 spans 15 residues. J lost 6 bases, V lost 3 bases, and 10 bases had no gene match. Germline-derived CDR1 and CDR2 are SGHRS and YFSETQ.

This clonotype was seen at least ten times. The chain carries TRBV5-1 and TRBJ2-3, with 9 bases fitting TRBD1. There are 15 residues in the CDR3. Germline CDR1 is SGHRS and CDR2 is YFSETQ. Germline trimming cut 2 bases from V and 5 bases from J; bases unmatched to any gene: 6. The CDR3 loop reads CASSFHRGRVDTQYF. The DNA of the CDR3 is TGCGCCAGCAGCTTCCACAGGGGGCGTGTAGATACGCAGTATTTT. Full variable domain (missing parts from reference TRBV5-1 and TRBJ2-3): KAGVTQTPRYLIKTRGQQVTLSCSPISGHRSVSWYQQTPGQGLQFLFEYFSETQRNKGNFPGRFSGRQFSNSRSEMNVSTLELGDSALYLCASSFHRGRVDTQYFGPGTRLTVL.

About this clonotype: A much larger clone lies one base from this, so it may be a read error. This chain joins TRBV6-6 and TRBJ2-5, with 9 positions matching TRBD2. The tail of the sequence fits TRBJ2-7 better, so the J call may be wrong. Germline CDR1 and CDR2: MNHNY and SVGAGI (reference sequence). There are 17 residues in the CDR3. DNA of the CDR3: TGTGCCAGCAGGGAGACTGTTGGAGCGGGAGGCTTGGTCGAGCAGTACTTC. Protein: CASRETVGAGGLVEQYF.

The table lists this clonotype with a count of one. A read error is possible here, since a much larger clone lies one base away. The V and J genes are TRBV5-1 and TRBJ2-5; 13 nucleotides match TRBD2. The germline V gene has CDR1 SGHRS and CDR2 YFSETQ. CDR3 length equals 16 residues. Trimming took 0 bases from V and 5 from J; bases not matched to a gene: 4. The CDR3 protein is CASSLAGTSGVETQYF. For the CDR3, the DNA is TGCGCCAGCAGCTTGGCGGGGACTAGCGGGGTTGAGACCCAGTACTTC.

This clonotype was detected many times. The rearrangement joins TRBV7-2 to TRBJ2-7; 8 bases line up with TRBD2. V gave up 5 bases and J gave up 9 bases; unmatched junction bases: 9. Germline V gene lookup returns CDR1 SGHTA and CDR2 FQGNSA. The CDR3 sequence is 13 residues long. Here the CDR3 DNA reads TGTGCCAGCAGCCCCAGGACTAGCAGTGGGCAGTACTTC. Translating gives CASSPRTSSGQYF.

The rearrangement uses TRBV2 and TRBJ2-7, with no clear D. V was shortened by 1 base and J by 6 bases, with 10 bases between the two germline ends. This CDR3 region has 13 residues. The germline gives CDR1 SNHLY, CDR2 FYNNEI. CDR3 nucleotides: TGTGCCAGCAGTGAAGGGTCCCAAGTCGAGCAGTACTTC. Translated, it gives CASSEGSQVEQYF.

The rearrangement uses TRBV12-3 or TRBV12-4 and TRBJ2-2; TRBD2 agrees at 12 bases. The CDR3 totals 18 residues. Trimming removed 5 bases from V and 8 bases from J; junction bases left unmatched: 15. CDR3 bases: TGTGCCAGCAGTCCCTCTTTCCCGCTAGCGGGAGGGAGGGGGGAGCTGTTTTTT. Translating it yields CASSPSFPLAGGRGELFF.

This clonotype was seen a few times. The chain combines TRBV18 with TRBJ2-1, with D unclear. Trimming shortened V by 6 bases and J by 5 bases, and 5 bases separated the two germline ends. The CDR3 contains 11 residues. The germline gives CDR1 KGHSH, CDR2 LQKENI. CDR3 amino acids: CASSGDNEQFF. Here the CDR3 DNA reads TGTGCCAGCTCGGGCGACAATGAGCAGTTCTTC.

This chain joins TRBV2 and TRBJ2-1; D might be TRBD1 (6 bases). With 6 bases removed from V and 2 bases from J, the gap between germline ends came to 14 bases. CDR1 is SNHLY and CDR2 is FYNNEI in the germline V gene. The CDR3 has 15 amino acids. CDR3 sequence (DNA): TGTGCCAGCAGCCCCGACAGGCCGGCCTACAATGAGCAGTTCTTC. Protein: CASSPDRPAYNEQFF.

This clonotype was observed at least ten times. The CDR3 sequence is CASSLGSGSLNEQFF. The CDR3 region has the DNA TGCGCCAGCAGCTTGGGCAGCGGGAGTTTGAATGAGCAGTTCTTC. V usage is TRBV5-1 and J usage is TRBJ2-1; 8 bases are a match to TRBD2. With 0 bases clipped from V and 7 bases from J, the junction kept 6 bases outside the gene matches. There are 15 residues in the CDR3. CDR1 and CDR2 (germline): SGHRS, YFSETQ.

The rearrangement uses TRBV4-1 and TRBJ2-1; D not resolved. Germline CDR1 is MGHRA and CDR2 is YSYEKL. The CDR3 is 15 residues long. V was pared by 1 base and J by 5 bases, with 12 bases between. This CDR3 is CASSQVHSPNNEQFF. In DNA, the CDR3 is TGCGCCAGCAGCCAAGTCCACAGCCCGAACAATGAGCAGTTCTTC.

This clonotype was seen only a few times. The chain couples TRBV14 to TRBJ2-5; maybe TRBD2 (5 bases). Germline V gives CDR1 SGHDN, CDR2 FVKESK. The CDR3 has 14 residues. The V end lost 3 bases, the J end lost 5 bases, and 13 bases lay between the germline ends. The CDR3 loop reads CASSQGAEWETQYF. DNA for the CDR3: TGTGCCAGCAGCCAGGGAGCGGAGTGGGAGACCCAGTACTTC.

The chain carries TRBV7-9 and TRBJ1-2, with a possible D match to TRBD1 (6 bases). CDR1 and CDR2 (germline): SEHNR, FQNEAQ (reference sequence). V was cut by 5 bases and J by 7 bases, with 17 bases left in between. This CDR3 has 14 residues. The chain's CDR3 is CASSVDDRMGGYTF. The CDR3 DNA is TGTGCCAGCAGCGTAGACGACAGGATGGGTGGCTACACCTTC.

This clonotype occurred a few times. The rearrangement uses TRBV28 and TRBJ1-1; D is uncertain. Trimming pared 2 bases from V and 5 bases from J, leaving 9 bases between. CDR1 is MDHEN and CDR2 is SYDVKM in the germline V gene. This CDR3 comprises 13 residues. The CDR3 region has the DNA TGTGCCAGCAGTTTACGGGGAGGAACTGAAGCTTTCTTT. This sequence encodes CASSLRGGTEAFF.

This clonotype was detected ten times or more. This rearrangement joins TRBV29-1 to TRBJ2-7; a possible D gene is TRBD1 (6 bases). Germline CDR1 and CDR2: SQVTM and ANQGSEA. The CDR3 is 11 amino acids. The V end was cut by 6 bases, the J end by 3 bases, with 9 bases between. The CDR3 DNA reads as TGCAGCGTGGGGGACATCTACGAGCAGTACTTC. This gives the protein CSVGDIYEQYF.

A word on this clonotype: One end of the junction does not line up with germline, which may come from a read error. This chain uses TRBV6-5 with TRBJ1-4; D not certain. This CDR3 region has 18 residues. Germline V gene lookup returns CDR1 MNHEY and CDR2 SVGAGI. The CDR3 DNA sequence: TGTGCCAGCAGTTACTCCGTGCGACACCCCCAACCCTGGGAAAAACCGTTTTTT. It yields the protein CASSYSVRHPQPWEKPFF.

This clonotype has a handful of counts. The CDR3 DNA sequence: TGTGCCAGCAGTGAAGGTGCGGGGGTCCATCAGCCCCAGCATTTT. It translates to CASSEGAGVHQPQHF. This chain links TRBV25-1 with TRBJ1-5; the D gene is possibly TRBD1 (5 bases). The V gene lost 2 bases and the J gene lost 5 bases, with 13 bases spanning the gap. The CDR3 extends over 15 amino acids. Germline values: CDR1 MGHDK, CDR2 SYGVNS.

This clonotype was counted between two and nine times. The CDR3 DNA sequence: TGTGCCAGCTCCGGACTCGGACAGGGGAATCAGCCCCAGCATTTT. The encoded protein is CASSGLGQGNQPQHF. This chain joins TRBV27 and TRBJ1-5, with 9 bases identical to TRBD1. Germline lookup yields CDR1 MNHEY and CDR2 SMNVEV (reference sequence). CDR3 length: 15 residues. V shed 8 bases and J 4 bases; nucleotides not matched to a gene: 9.

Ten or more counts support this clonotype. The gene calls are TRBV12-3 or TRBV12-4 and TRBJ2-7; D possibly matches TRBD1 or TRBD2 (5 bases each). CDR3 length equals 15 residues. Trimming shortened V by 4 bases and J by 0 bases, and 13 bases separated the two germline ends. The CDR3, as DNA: TGTGCCAGCAGTTCGGGACGGGGCAGCTCCTACGAGCAGTACTTC. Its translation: CASSSGRGSSYEQYF.

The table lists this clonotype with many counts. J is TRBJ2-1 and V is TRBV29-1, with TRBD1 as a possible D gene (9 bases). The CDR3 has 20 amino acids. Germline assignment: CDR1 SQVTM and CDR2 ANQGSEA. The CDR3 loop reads CSATGGSGLAARSSYNEQFF. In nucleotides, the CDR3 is TGCAGTGCAACAGGGGGCAGTGGACTAGCCGCAAGAAGCTCCTACAATGAGCAGTTCTTC.

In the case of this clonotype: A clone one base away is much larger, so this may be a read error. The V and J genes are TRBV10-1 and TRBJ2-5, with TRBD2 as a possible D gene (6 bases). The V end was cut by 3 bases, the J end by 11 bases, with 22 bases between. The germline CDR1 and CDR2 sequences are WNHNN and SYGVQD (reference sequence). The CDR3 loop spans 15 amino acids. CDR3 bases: TGCGCCAGCAGTGACTCCGGGGGTATTAACAATGAGCAGTACTTC. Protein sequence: CASSDSGGINNEQYF.

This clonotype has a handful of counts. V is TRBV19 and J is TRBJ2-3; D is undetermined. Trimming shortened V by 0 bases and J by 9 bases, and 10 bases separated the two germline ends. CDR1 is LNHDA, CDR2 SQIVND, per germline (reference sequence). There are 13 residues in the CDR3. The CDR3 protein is CASSIEGVNTQYF. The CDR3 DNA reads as TGTGCCAGTAGTATAGAAGGAGTAAACACGCAGTATTTT.

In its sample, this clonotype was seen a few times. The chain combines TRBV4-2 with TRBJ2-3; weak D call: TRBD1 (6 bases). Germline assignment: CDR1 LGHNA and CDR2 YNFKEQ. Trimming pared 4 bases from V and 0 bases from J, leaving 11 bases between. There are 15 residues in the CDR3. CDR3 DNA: TGTGCCAGCAGCCCCGGACAGCCTAGCACAGATACGCAGTATTTT. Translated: CASSPGQPSTDTQYF.